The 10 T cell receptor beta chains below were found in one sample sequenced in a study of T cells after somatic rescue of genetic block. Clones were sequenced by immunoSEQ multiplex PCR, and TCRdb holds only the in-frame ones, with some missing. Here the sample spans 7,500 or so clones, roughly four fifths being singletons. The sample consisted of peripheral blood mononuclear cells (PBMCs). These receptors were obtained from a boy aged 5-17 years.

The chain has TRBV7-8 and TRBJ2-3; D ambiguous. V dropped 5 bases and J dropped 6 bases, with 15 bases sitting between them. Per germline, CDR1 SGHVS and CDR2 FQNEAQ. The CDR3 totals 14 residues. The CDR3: CASSPQLGRDTQYF. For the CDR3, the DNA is TGTGCCAGCAGCCCACAGCTGGGAAGGGATACGCAGTATTTT.

The CDR3, as DNA: TGTGCCAGCAGCGCCCCGGGGGCGACACCCACCATATATTTT. Protein product: CASSAPGATPTIYF. The chain joins TRBV9 to TRBJ1-3, with D maybe TRBD1 (6 bases). The V gene's germline CDR1 is SGDLS and CDR2 YYNGEE. Deletions cut 3 bases from V and 9 bases from J, with 16 bases between. The CDR3 contains 14 residues.

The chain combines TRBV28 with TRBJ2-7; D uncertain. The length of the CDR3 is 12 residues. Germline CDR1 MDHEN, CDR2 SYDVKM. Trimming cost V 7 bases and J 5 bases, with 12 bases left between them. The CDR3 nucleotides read TGTGCCAGCAAAGTTCAAGACCACGAGCAGTACTTC. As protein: CASKVQDHEQYF. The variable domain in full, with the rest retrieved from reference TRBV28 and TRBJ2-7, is DVKVTQSSRYLVKRTGEKVFLECVQDMDHENMFWYRQDPGLGLRLIYFSYDVKMKEKGDIPEGYSVSREKKERFSLILESASTNQTSMYLCASKVQDHEQYFGPGTRLTVT.

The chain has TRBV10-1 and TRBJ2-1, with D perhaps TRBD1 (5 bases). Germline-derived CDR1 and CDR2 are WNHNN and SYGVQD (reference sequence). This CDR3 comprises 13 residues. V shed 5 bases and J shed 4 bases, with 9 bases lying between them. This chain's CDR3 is CASSPRGYNEQFF. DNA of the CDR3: TGCGCCAGCAGTCCTAGGGGATACAATGAGCAGTTCTTC.

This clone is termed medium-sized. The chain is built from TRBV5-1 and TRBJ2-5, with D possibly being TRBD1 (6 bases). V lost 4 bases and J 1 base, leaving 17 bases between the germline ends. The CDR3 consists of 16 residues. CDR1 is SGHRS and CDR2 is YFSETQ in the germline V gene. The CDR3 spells CASSGTGLASQETQYF. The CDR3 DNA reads TGCGCCAGCAGCGGAACAGGGCTGGCGAGCCAAGAGACCCAGTACTTC.

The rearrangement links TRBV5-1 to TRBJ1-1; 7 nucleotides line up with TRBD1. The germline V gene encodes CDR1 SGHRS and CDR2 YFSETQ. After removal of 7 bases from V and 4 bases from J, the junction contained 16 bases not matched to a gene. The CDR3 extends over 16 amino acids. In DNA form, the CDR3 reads TGCGCCAGCCGTCCTCCAAGTCAGGGGGTAGGCACTGAAGCTTTCTTT. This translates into CASRPPSQGVGTEAFF. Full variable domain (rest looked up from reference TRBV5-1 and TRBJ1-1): KAGVTQTPRYLIKTRGQQVTLSCSPISGHRSVSWYQQTPGQGLQFLFEYFSETQRNKGNFPGRFSGRQFSNSRSEMNVSTLELGDSALYLCASRPPSQGVGTEAFFGQGTRLTVV.

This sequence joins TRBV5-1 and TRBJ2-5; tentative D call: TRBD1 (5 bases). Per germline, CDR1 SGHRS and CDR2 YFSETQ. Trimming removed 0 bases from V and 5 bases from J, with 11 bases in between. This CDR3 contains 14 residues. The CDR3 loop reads CASSLVQARETQYF. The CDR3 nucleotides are TGCGCCAGCAGCTTGGTACAGGCCAGGGAGACCCAGTACTTC.

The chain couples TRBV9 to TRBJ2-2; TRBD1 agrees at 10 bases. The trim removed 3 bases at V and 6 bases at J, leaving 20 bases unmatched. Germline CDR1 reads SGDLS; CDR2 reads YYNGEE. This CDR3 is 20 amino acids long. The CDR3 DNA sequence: TGTGCCAGCAGCGACCCCTTAACGGGACAGGGGCCATCGTTGGCCGGGGAGCTGTTTTTT. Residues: CASSDPLTGQGPSLAGELFF. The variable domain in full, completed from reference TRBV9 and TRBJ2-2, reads DSGVTQTPKHLITATGQRVTLRCSPRSGDLSVYWYQQSLDQGLQFLIQYYNGEERAKGNILERFSAQQFPDLHSELNLSSLELGDSALYFCASSDPLTGQGPSLAGELFFGEGSRLTVL.

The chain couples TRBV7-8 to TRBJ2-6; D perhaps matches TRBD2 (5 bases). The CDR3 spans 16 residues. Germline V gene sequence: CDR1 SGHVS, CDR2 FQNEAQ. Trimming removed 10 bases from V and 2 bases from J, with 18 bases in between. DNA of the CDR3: TGTGCCACATTGCGATTGGTGAGGGCTGGGGCCAACGTCCTGACTTTC. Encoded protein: CATLRLVRAGANVLTF.

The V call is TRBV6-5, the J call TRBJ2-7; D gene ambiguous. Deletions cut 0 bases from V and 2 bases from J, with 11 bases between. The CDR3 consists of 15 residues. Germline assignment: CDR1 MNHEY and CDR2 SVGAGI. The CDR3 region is CASSYSENQAYEQYF. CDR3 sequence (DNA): TGTGCCAGCAGTTACTCGGAGAATCAGGCCTACGAGCAGTACTTC.